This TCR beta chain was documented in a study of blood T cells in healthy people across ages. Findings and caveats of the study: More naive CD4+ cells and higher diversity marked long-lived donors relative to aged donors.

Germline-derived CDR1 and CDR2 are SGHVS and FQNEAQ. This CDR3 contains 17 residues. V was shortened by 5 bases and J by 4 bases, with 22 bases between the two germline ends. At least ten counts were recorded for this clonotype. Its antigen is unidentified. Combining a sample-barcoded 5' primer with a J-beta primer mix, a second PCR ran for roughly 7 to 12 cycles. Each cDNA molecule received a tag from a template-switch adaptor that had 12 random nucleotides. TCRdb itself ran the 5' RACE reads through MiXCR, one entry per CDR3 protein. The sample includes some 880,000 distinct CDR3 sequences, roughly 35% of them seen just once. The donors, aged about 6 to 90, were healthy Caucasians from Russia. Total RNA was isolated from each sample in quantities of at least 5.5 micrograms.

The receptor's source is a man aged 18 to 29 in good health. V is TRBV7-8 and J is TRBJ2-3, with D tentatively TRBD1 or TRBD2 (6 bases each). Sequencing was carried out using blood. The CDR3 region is CASSLPRGGAGADTQYF. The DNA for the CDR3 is TGTGCCAGCAGCCTCCCCCGAGGAGGGGCAGGGGCAGATACGCAGTATTTT.